This TCR beta chain was observed in a study of Ad26.COV2.S vaccination and SARS-CoV-2 variants. Stated treatment: 15 to 20 received Ad26.COV2.S at low or high dose, single or two shots; roughly five received placebo; per-sample allocation not given. Sampling was performed 63 days after the first vaccine or placebo injection. On this clone: The antigen is not known.

Data came from immunoSEQ multiplex PCR; TCRdb stores just in-frame clones and leaves some out. The table lists 350,000 to 600,000 clones, roughly nine tenths of them singletons, with around 1.6% in the top ten. Study results and caveats: The TCR breadth and depth analyses may have produced an underestimate of total T cell responses. Vaccinees displayed broader spike-specific TCR repertoires than placebo recipients.

The receptor was derived from a person between 18 and 60 years old who received the Ad26.COV2.S COVID-19 vaccine or a placebo. Sequencing was performed on peripheral blood, taken in a trial of Ad26.COV2.S vaccine versus placebo.

The CDR3, as DNA: TGTGCCAGCAGACCGGGACAGGGGTGGGTAGCTTTCTTT. It yields the protein CASRPGQGWVAFF. The chain employs TRBV28 and TRBJ1-1; 10 bases line up with TRBD1. The length of the CDR3 is 13 residues. Germline V lookup: CDR1 MDHEN, CDR2 SYDVKM. J lost 10 bases, V lost 6 bases, and 8 bases had no gene match.